These 29 T cell receptor beta chains were all obtained from the same sample, sequenced in a study of tumor-infiltrating lymphocytes in primary liver carcinoma. RNA was extracted from whole blood without cell sorting, alongside germline DNA. A primer matching the constant region was used to make TCR beta cDNA from 500 to 600 ng of total RNA. Library construction for TCR beta comprised three nested multiplex PCR rounds performed with slightly modified ARM-PCR. Use of TRBV1-TRBV30 forward primers with a C-beta reverse primer characterized the first two PCR rounds, which lasted nine to eleven cycles each. In TCRdb, the multiplex PCR reads were re-called with MiXCR into one record per CDR3 protein. The sample has 310,000 or so distinct CDR3 sequences, less than 65% seen once; the top ten hold roughly 6%. The specimen sequenced was peripheral blood. These receptors originate from a man aged 35 to 55 with primary liver carcinoma and hepatitis B virus infection.

The V and J genes are TRBV29-1 and TRBJ2-1, with D tentatively TRBD1 (7 bases). Trimming pared 0 bases from V and 6 bases from J, leaving 30 bases between. CDR1 and CDR2 (germline): SQVTM, ANQGSEA. This CDR3 comprises 20 residues. CDR3 loop: CSVEDSKGAPGAGRFNEQFF. CDR3 bases: TGCAGCGTTGAAGACTCGAAGGGGGCTCCGGGGGCGGGAAGGTTCAATGAGCAGTTCTTC.

V and J are TRBV11-2 and TRBJ2-5, with 8 bases lining up with TRBD1. This CDR3 spans 14 amino acids. The germline gives CDR1 SGHAT, CDR2 FQNNGV. J gave up 3 bases and V 7 bases, and 7 bases lay outside the gene matches. The CDR3 loop is CASILDREKETQYF. DNA of the CDR3: TGTGCCAGCATCCTGGACAGGGAAAAAGAGACCCAGTACTTC.

Comments on this clonotype: Because the CDR3 is missing its conserved closing phenylalanine or tryptophan, this is likely a read error. CDR3 coding DNA: TGTGCCAACAGTGAATCGGGAGCCCAAGAGACCCAGTACTCC. The encoded protein is CANSESGAQETQYS. The chain joins TRBV2 to TRBJ2-5, with a tentative D call TRBD2 (6 bases). Per the germline V gene, CDR1 is SNHLY and CDR2 is FYNNEI. This CDR3 region has 14 residues.

Notes on this clonotype: The junction and the germline gene differ at one end; a read error may be behind it. The rearrangement joins TRBV6-2 or TRBV6-3 to TRBJ2-6, with 7 bases fitting TRBD2. The CDR3 runs to 14 residues. Germline V CDR1 and CDR2: MNHEY, SVGEGT. Here the CDR3 DNA reads TGCGCAAGCACCCCGGGAGGTGGGGCCAACGGCCTGACTTTC. Its protein is CASTPGGGANGLTF.

This chain connects TRBV11-2 to TRBJ2-3; TRBD1 aligns across 8 bases. Germline assignment: CDR1 SGHAT and CDR2 FQNNGV. This CDR3 is built from 15 residues. V gave up 5 bases and J gave up 4 bases; unmatched junction bases: 8. For the CDR3, the DNA is TGTGCCAGCAGCGCAAGAGACAGGGGTGCAGATACGCAGTATTTT. It codes for CASSARDRGADTQYF.

The rearrangement links TRBV29-1 to TRBJ2-5, with D perhaps TRBD1 (5 bases). The CDR3 length is 15 residues. The V end was cut by 6 bases, the J end by 2 bases, with 19 bases between. Germline CDR1 SQVTM, CDR2 ANQGSEA. The CDR3 nucleotides are TGCAGCGTCGAAATTGGGGCAGCCTTTCAAGAGACCCAGTACTTC. It is translated as CSVEIGAAFQETQYF.

The chain has TRBV28 and TRBJ2-2; no firm D call. The CDR3 runs 15 residues. Germline V gene data show CDR1 as MDHEN and CDR2 as SYDVKM. V lost 7 bases, J lost 2 bases, and 14 bases lay in between. The CDR3 sequence is CASKYLSSNTGELFF. The CDR3, as DNA: TGTGCCAGCAAGTATTTGAGTTCTAACACCGGGGAGCTGTTTTTT.

This clonotype was seen more than once but under ten times. Since no conserved phenylalanine or tryptophan closes the CDR3, a read error is the likely cause. This chain uses TRBV11-2 with TRBJ2-1; 12 nucleotides align to TRBD2. CDR1 and CDR2 (germline): SGHAT, FQNNGV. The trim removed 4 bases at V and 9 bases at J, leaving 7 bases unmatched. The length of the CDR3 is 15 residues. The CDR3 loop is CASSSTSGSGFEQFL. The CDR3 DNA follows: TGTGCCAGCAGCTCGACTAGCGGGAGTGGGTTTGAGCAGTTCCTC.

The J gene is TRBJ2-1, the V gene TRBV11-3; 12 positions agree with TRBD2. Germline CDR1 SGHNT, CDR2 YENEEA. The CDR3 length is 18 residues. Trimming at V came to 2 bases and at J to 4 bases, leaving 9 bases not matched to a gene. CDR3 in DNA: TGTGCCAGCAGCTTACACCCTCCCGGGACTAGCGGGTACAATGAGCAGTTCTTC. This sequence encodes CASSLHPPGTSGYNEQFF.

As concerns this clonotype: The junction does not match germline at one end; this may be a read error. V and J are TRBV5-6 and TRBJ1-5; D is unresolved. The CDR3 has 14 amino acids. Germline CDR1 and CDR2: SGHDT and YYEEEE. CDR3 in amino acids: CASSLAGSNQAQHF. The CDR3 DNA reads as TGTGCCAGCAGCTTGGCGGGTAGCAATCAGGCCCAGCATTTT.

The V and J genes are TRBV29-1 and TRBJ1-4; no definite D call. There are 13 residues in the CDR3. The germline V and J ends were trimmed by 6 bases and 4 bases, with 12 bases remaining between them. Germline V gene sequence: CDR1 SQVTM, CDR2 ANQGSEA. In nucleotides, the CDR3 is TGCAGCGTCCAGGAAGTAGTTAATGAAAAACTGTTTTTT. It translates to CSVQEVVNEKLFF.

With regard to this clonotype: One end of the junction does not line up with germline, which may come from a read error. The gene calls are TRBV11-1 and TRBJ1-6, with no clear D. The CDR3 length is 15 residues. CDR1 SGHAT and CDR2 FQDESV come from the germline V gene (reference sequence). The CDR3 is CASSETTGCNSLLHF. CDR3 DNA sequence: TGTGCCAGCAGTGAAACCACGGGCTGTAATTCACTCCTCCACTTT.

This chain uses TRBV6-2 or TRBV6-3 with TRBJ2-1; tentatively, D is TRBD2 (6 bases). The CDR3 totals 19 residues. Trimming left V 6 bases short and J 7 bases short, with 31 bases between. CDR1 is MNHEY, CDR2 SVGEGT, per germline. CDR3 in amino acids: CASSPDGRRASLLPNEQFF. The CDR3, as DNA: TGTGCCAGCAGCCCCGATGGCCGGAGGGCCTCGCTGCTGCCAAATGAGCAGTTCTTC.

The rearrangement joins TRBV7-9 to TRBJ2-3; no clear D gene. The V gene lost 5 bases and the J gene lost 9 bases, with 12 bases spanning the gap. The length of the CDR3 is 12 residues. Germline V gene data show CDR1 as SEHNR and CDR2 as FQNEAQ (reference sequence). The CDR3 DNA reads TGTGCCAGCAGCCCTAATAGCCGCACGCAGTATTTT. This sequence encodes CASSPNSRTQYF.

With respect to this clonotype: With a much larger clone just one base away, this may be a read error. The V call is TRBV4-1, the J call TRBJ2-5, with a tentative D call TRBD2 (6 bases). CDR3 size: 19 residues. Trimming pared 2 bases from V and 1 base from J, leaving 23 bases between. Germline loops: CDR1 MGHRA, CDR2 YSYEKL. Written as DNA, the CDR3 is TGCGCCAGCAGCCAATACGGTTTGGTGAGTAGCGGAACCCAAGAGACCCAGTACTTC. It codes for CASSQYGLVSSGTQETQYF.

This clonotype was picked up a small number of times. This may be a read error: a much more frequent sequence differs by one nucleotide. This sequence joins TRBV6-1 and TRBJ1-6; no firm D call. Per the germline V gene, CDR1 is MNHNS and CDR2 is SASEGT. The length of the CDR3 is 14 residues. CDR3 protein: CASSDRHGDSHLHF. CDR3 in DNA: TGTGCCAGCAGTGACCGGCACGGTGATTCACACCTCCACTTT.

The V gene is TRBV29-1, the J gene TRBJ2-7; the match to TRBD1 covers 9 bases. The V segment lost 6 bases and the J segment 7 bases; nucleotides outside the gene matches: 16. The CDR3 is made up of 15 amino acids. Germline values: CDR1 SQVTM, CDR2 ANQGSEA. CDR3 DNA: TGCAGCGTGATGAAGTCTGGGACAGGGACCTTGGAGCAGTACTTC. It codes for CSVMKSGTGTLEQYF.

This clonotype came up a few times. This chain uses TRBV5-5 with TRBJ2-5, with a possible D match to TRBD2 (6 bases). Trimming cost V 4 bases and J 1 base, with 11 bases left between them. In germline, CDR1 is SGHKS, CDR2 YYEKEE (reference sequence). CDR3 length: 14 residues. The CDR3 coding sequence is TGTGCCAGCAGCGACGGGAGCTCCCAAGAGACCCAGTACTTC. This encodes CASSDGSSQETQYF.

The table lists this clonotype with a few counts. This may be a read error: a much more frequent sequence differs by one nucleotide. The CDR3 here is CASSQDETGGVEQYF. CDR3 in DNA: TGCGCCAGCAGCCAAGACGAGACAGGGGGTGTCGAGCAGTACTTC. V and J are TRBV4-3 and TRBJ2-7; 9 bases agree with TRBD1. CDR1 and CDR2 from the germline V gene are LGHNA and YSLEER. The CDR3 loop spans 15 amino acids. Trimming removed 0 bases from V and 6 bases from J; junction bases left unmatched: 6.

As for this clonotype: A single base separates this from a much larger clone, so it may be a read error. The gene calls are TRBV6-5 and TRBJ2-2, with D unresolved. This CDR3 region has 16 residues. Germline V gives CDR1 MNHEY, CDR2 SVGAGI. CDR3 region: CASSYVGSLNTEELFF. DNA of the CDR3: TGTGCCAGCAGTTACGTTGGATCATTGAACACCGAGGAGCTGTTTTTT.

This clonotype appeared a few times. The chain employs TRBV6-2 or TRBV6-3 and TRBJ2-5, with 12 bases that match TRBD2. The CDR3 spans 15 residues. The ends lost 5 bases at V and 5 bases at J; junction bases unmatched: 6. CDR1 is MNHEY, CDR2 SVGEGT, per germline. The CDR3: CASSRLAGEWETQYF. CDR3 nucleotides: TGTGCCAGCAGTCGACTAGCGGGAGAGTGGGAGACCCAGTACTTC.

About this clonotype: This may arise from a read error, as a much more abundant clone is one base away. The chain uses TRBV6-5 and TRBJ1-2, with a tentative D call TRBD1 (5 bases). The CDR3 covers 14 residues. In germline, CDR1 is MNHEY, CDR2 SVGAGI. V was clipped by 5 bases and J by 4 bases, with 14 bases between them. This CDR3 reads CASSTRIGAYGYTF. DNA for the CDR3: TGTGCCAGCAGTACACGGATAGGGGCCTATGGCTACACCTTC.

This clonotype was recorded at least ten times. J is TRBJ1-2 and V is TRBV29-1; D is ambiguous. CDR1 is SQVTM, CDR2 ANQGSEA, per germline. Trimming removed 2 bases at V and 6 bases at J, with 4 bases between. The CDR3 length is 10 residues. CDR3 protein: CSVENNGYTF. The DNA for the CDR3 is TGCAGCGTTGAAAACAATGGCTACACCTTC.

Regarding this clonotype: Since no conserved phenylalanine or tryptophan closes the CDR3, a read error is the likely cause. The DNA of the CDR3 is TGCGCCAGCAGCCAAATGGACAGGAGCTCCTACGAGCAGTACTAC. It yields the protein CASSQMDRSSYEQYY. The genes are TRBV4-3 and TRBJ2-7; 7 bases match TRBD1. Germline V gene sequence: CDR1 LGHNA, CDR2 YSLEER. The V segment lost 2 bases and the J segment 0 bases; nucleotides outside the gene matches: 4. This CDR3 contains 15 residues.

Notes on this clonotype: A much larger clone lies one base from this, so it may be a read error. This rearrangement joins TRBV5-4 to TRBJ1-2; 8 bases map to TRBD1. Looked up from germline, CDR1 is SGHNT and CDR2 is YYREEE (reference sequence). This CDR3 has 14 residues. The CDR3 protein is CANSQGQGFYGYTF. CDR3 nucleotide sequence: TGTGCCAACAGCCAAGGACAGGGTTTCTATGGCTACACCTTC.

This clonotype was seen only once. One end of the junction does not line up with germline, which may come from a read error. The chain is built from TRBV6-6 and TRBJ2-1; a possible D gene is TRBD1 (6 bases). Germline V gives CDR1 MNHNY, CDR2 SVGAGI (reference sequence). The CDR3 has 16 residues. The CDR3 spells CASSYPQGGSYNERFF. Here the CDR3 DNA reads TGCGCCAGCAGTTACCCACAGGGTGGCTCCTACAATGAGCGGTTCTTC.

In the case of this clonotype: An end of the junction does not agree with germline; a read error may underlie this. CDR3 nucleotides: TGTGCCAGCAGCTTAGGAACAGAAACGGGATATGAGCAGAACTTC. Its protein is CASSLGTETGYEQNF. This chain joins TRBV11-2 and TRBJ2-7; weak D call: TRBD2 (5 bases). Germline V lookup: CDR1 SGHAT, CDR2 FQNNGV. This CDR3 has 15 residues.

This sequence joins TRBV6-6 and TRBJ2-1; maybe TRBD2 (6 bases). The CDR3 runs 14 residues. V gave up 4 bases and J gave up 12 bases, with 19 bases separating them. Germline V gene data show CDR1 as MNHNY and CDR2 as SVGAGI (reference sequence). The CDR3 sequence is CASSSSRERPWQFF. Here the CDR3 DNA reads TGTGCCAGCAGTTCTAGCCGGGAGCGCCCCTGGCAGTTCTTC.

CDR3 region: CAWGIMWATQYF. CDR3 bases: TGTGCCTGGGGAATCATGTGGGCTACGCAGTATTTT. V gene TRBV30 combines with J gene TRBJ2-3; D unresolved. Germline-derived CDR1 and CDR2 are GTSNPN and SVGIG (reference sequence). Between the trimmed V and J ends, which lost 5 bases and 8 bases, there was a span of 14 bases. The CDR3 has 12 residues.